The entry below gives a single T cell receptor beta chain sequence along with its context. What it binds is unknown. The data were taken from a study of T-cell memory formation after mild COVID-19. Looking at the study overall: Clusters of TCRs were largely donor specific. General study points: Contracting CD8+ clones were enriched in EMRA, CD4+ mainly in CM and EM. That cross-reactive memory joined was suggested by some responding clones appearing in pre-infection memory.

5'RACE primed from the constant segment yielded TCR alpha and TCR beta cDNA libraries bearing sample barcodes and UMIs. TCRdb independently ran MiXCR on the 5' RACE reads; one entry per CDR3 protein. Of hundreds of thousands of distinct CDR3 sequences in the sample, about 15% were seen once. Input material: PBMCs or a T cell subset sorted from them (not recorded which). The clonotype originates from a man aged 18 to 29 who had mild COVID-19 (a few samples of this study predate the infection). Cell type and time point are not known.

CDR3 loop: CASSLVAGGTEAFF. Here the CDR3 DNA reads TGTGCCAGCAGTTTAGTTGCAGGAGGGACTGAAGCTTTCTTT. The rearrangement joins TRBV5-5 to TRBJ1-1; D remains ambiguous. The germline gives CDR1 SGHKS, CDR2 YYEKEE (reference sequence). The CDR3 is 14 amino acids. V was trimmed by 5 bases and J by 5 bases, leaving 16 bases between them.